This record looks at one T cell receptor beta chain sequence and its context. Its antigen remains unidentified. These data originate in a study of shared clonotypes between healthy human individuals. The V gene's germline CDR1 is SEHNR and CDR2 FQNEAQ (reference sequence). The V and J ends lost 5 bases and 9 bases, in that order; junction bases with no gene match: 18. CDR3 size: 17 residues. Clones were sequenced by immunoSEQ multiplex PCR, and TCRdb holds only the in-frame ones, with some missing. Here the sample spans fewer than 550,000 clones, approximately 79% being singletons. Study results and caveats: Sequencing depth was expected to affect clonotype sharing among donors.

This TCR was sampled from a woman aged 40 to 55 in good health. Some clones in this sample may be carry-over from other donors' samples. The specimen sequenced was PBMCs. The V and J genes are TRBV7-9 and TRBJ2-1; 8 bases are shared with TRBD1. Written as DNA, the CDR3 is TGTGCCAGCAGCCAAGACAGGGGTAAAAACGGGAGAAGTGAGCAGTTCTTC. Translating gives CASSQDRGKNGRSEQFF.